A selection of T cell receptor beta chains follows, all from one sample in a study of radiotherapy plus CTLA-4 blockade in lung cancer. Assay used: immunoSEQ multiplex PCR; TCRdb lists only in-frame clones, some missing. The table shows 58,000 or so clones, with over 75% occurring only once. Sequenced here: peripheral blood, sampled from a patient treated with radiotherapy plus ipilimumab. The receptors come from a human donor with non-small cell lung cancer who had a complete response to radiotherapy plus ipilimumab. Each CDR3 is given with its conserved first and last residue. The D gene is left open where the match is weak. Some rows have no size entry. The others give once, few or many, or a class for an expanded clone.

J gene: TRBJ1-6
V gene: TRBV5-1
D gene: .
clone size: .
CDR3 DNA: TGCGCCAGCAGCTACCGGGAGACCTATAATTCACCCCTCCACTTT
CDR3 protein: CASSYRETYNSPLHF

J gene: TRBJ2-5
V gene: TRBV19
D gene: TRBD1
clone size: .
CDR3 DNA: TGTGCCAGTAGTACAGAGACAGGGTACGAAGAGACCCAGTACTTC
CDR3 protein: CASSTETGYEETQYF

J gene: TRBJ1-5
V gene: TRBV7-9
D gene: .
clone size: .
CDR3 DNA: TGTGCCAGCAGCTTAGCCCAGGGAATGGATCAGCCCCAGCATTTT
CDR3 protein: CASSLAQGMDQPQHF

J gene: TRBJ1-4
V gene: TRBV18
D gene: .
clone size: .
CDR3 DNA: TGTGCCAGCTCACCACAGGAGGGAAGGAATGAAAAACTGTTTTTT
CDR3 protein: CASSPQEGRNEKLFF

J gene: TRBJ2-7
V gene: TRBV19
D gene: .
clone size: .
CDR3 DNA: TGTGCCAGTATGGCCGTCGGGGGAGAGCAGTACTTC
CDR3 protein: CASMAVGGEQYF

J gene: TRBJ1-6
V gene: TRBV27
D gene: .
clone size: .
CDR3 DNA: TGTGCCAGCCGAAGAGCCTCCTATAATTCACCCCTCCACTTT
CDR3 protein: CASRRASYNSPLHF

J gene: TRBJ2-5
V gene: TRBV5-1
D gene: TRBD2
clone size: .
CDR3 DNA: TGCGCCAGCAGCACGGGACTAGCGGGGGGGGCTAAAGAGACCCAGTACTTC
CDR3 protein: CASSTGLAGGAKETQYF

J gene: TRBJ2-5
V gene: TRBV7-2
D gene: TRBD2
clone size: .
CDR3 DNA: TGTGCCAGCAGCTTAATCGGTATCTCCAGCGGGGGGCCGGGGGAGACCCAGTACTTC
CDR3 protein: CASSLIGISSGGPGETQYF

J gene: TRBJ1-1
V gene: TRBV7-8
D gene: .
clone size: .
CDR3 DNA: TGTGCCAGCAGCTTAACAATAAGGAACACTGAAGCTTTCTTT
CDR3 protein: CASSLTIRNTEAFF

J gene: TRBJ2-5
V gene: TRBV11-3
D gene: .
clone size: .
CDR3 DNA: TGTGCCAGCAGCTTAGTTCGGGAAGAGACCCAGTACTTC
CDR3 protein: CASSLVREETQYF

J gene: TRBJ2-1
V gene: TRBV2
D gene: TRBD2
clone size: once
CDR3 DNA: TGTGCCAGCAGCCTGGGACTAGCGGGCTACAATGAGCAGTTCTTC
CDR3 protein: CASSLGLAGYNEQFF

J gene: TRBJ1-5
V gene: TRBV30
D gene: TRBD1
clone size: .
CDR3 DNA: TGTGCCTGGAGTACGGCAGGGGGCATGGGACAGCCCCAGCATTTT
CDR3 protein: CAWSTAGGMGQPQHF

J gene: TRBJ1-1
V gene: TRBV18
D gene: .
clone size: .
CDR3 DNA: TGTGCCAGCTCACCCCAATCACTGGCGGGGGGCGGTATCACTGAAGCTTTCTTT
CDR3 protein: CASSPQSLAGGGITEAFF

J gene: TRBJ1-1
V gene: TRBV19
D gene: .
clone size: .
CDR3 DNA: TGTGCCAGTAGTCCGGGGGTTCATACTGAAGCTTTCTTT
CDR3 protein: CASSPGVHTEAFF

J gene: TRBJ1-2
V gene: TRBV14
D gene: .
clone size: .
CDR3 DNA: TGTGCCAGCAGCCAAACCAGATCCGGCTACACCTTC
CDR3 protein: CASSQTRSGYTF

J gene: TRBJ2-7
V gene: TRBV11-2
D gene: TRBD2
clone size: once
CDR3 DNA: TGTGCCAGCAGCCCCTCGTTAGCGGGGGGTCGTTACGAGCAGTACTTC
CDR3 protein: CASSPSLAGGRYEQYF

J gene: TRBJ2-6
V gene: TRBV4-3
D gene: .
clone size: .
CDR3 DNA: TGCGCCAGCAGCCGTGACAGAAGCTCTGGGGCCAACGTCCTGACTTTC
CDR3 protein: CASSRDRSSGANVLTF

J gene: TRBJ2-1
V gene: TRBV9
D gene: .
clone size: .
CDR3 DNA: TGTGCCAGCACCCCCATCGGAGGGAGTAATGAGCAGTTCTTC
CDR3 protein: CASTPIGGSNEQFF

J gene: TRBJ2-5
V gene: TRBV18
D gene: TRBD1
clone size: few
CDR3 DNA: TGTGCCAGCTCACCACCGACGACAGGGGGCCGGCAGACCCAGTACTTC
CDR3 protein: CASSPPTTGGRQTQYF

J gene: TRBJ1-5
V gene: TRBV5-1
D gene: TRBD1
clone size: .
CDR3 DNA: TGCGCCAGCAGCTCAGGGACAGAATTAGAGCCCCAGCATTTT
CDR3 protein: CASSSGTELEPQHF

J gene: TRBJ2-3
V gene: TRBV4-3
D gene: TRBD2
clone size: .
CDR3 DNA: TGCGCCAGCAGCCAGGGCCTAGCGGGGGGCACAGATACGCAGTATTTT
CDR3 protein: CASSQGLAGGTDTQYF

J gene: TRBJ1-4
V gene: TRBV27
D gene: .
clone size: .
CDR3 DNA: TGTGCCAGCAGTTTCGGGGCTGCGGGGACCTCAAATGAAAAACTGTTTTTT
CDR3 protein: CASSFGAAGTSNEKLFF

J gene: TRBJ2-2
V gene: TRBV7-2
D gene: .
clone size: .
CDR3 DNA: TGTGCCAGCAGCCCAGCGGAGGACAGCCCGAACACCGGGGAGCTGTTTTTT
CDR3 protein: CASSPAEDSPNTGELFF

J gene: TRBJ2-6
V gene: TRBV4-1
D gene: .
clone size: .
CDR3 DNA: TGCGCCAGCAGCCAAGCCGTTTCACAGGCTAGCTCTGGGGCCAACGTCCTGACTTTC
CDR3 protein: CASSQAVSQASSGANVLTF

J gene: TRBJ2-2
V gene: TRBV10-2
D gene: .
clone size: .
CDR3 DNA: TGCGCCAGCACCCGGCAGGGGAGTACCGGGGAGCTGTTTTTT
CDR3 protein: CASTRQGSTGELFF

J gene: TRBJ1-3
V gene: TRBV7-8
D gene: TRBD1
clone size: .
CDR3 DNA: TGTGCCAGCAGCGATTCAGGGGGGTCTGGAAACACCATATATTTT
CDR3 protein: CASSDSGGSGNTIYF

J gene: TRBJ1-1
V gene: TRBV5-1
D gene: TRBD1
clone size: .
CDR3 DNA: TGCGCCAGCAGCTTTCCATCCGGGACAGGGGACGAAGCTTTCTTT
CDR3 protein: CASSFPSGTGDEAFF

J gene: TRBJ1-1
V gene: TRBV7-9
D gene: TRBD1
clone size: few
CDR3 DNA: TGTGCCAGCAGCTCGGAGGGACAGGGCCCAGCTTTCTTT
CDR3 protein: CASSSEGQGPAFF

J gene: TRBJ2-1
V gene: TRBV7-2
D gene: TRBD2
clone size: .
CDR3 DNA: TGTGCCAGCAGCACACGAACTAGCGGGAGTTGGAATGAGCAGTTCTTC
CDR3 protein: CASSTRTSGSWNEQFF

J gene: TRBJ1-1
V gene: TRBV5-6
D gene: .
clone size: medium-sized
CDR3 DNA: TGTGCCAGCAGCTTCACACCGAACACTGAAGCTTTCTTT
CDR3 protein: CASSFTPNTEAFF

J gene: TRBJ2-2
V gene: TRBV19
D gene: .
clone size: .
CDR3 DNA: TGTGCCAGTAGTGTGGCCTCTGGCACCGGGGAGCTGTTTTTT
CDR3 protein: CASSVASGTGELFF

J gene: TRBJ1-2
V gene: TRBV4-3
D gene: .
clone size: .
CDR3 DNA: TGCGCCAGCAGCCCTGTGGGAAGGGGGTCCTATGGCTACACCTTC
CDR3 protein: CASSPVGRGSYGYTF

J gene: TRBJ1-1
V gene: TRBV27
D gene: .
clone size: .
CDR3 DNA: TGTGCCAGCCGAAGGAGCTTCACAAACGAGGCTTTCTTT
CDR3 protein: CASRRSFTNEAFF

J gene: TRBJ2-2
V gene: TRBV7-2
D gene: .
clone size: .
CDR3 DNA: TGTGCCAGCAGACCCAGGGGCAGGGCGAACACCGGGGAGCTGTTTTTT
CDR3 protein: CASRPRGRANTGELFF

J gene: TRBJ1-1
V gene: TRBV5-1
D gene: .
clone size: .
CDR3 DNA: TGCGCCAGCCAGAGCCAGGGCGGGAACACTGAAGCTTTCTTT
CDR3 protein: CASQSQGGNTEAFF

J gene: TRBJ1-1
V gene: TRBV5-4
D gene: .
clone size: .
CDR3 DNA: TGTGCCAGCAGCTTTCAGGGTAGGGACACTGAAGCTTTCTTT
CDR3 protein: CASSFQGRDTEAFF